Given below is one TCR beta chain in context. This record belongs to a study of blood T cell repertoires in COVID-19. The CDR3 is 15 residues long. V was cut by 5 bases and J by 3 bases, with 17 bases left in between. Germline CDR1 MDHEN, CDR2 SYDVKM. The assay was immunoSEQ multiplex PCR, and TCRdb's table has in-frame clones only and misses some. The sample gives fewer than 300,000 clones, 65% to 90% of which show up once; 2.5% to 3% is in the top ten. The chain has TRBV28 and TRBJ2-7; D is perhaps TRBD1 (6 bases). The clonotype originates from a woman aged 55-75 years with active or convalescent COVID-19. The sequenced material came from peripheral blood. The CDR3 nucleotides are TGTGCCAGCAGTAAAACGGACAGCCTCAGCTACGAGCAGTACTTC. Amino acids: CASSKTDSLSYEQYF.